The entry that follows covers one T cell receptor (beta chain) sequence. What it recognizes is unknown. These data belong to a study of graft-versus-host responses after intestinal transplantation. Study-wide background: Multivisceral, liver-intestinal, or isolated intestinal transplants were received by the recipients.

Produced via immunoSEQ multiplex PCR; TCRdb's table is partial and in-frame only. The sample holds about 90,000 clones, approximately 95% seen once. Sequenced material: unstimulated CD8+ T cells sorted from spleen or lymph node cells, taken before transplant. The source is a human donor who was the organ donor for an intestinal transplant.

The CDR3 reads CASSYWAGESRVLTF. Written as DNA, the CDR3 is TGTGCCAGCAGTTATTGGGCAGGGGAGTCGCGGGTCCTGACTTTC. V and J are TRBV6-6 and TRBJ2-6, with TRBD1 as a possible D gene (6 bases). CDR1 and CDR2 (germline): MNHNY, SVGAGI (reference sequence). Trimming stripped 3 bases from V and 13 bases from J, with 19 bases between. The CDR3 has 15 residues.